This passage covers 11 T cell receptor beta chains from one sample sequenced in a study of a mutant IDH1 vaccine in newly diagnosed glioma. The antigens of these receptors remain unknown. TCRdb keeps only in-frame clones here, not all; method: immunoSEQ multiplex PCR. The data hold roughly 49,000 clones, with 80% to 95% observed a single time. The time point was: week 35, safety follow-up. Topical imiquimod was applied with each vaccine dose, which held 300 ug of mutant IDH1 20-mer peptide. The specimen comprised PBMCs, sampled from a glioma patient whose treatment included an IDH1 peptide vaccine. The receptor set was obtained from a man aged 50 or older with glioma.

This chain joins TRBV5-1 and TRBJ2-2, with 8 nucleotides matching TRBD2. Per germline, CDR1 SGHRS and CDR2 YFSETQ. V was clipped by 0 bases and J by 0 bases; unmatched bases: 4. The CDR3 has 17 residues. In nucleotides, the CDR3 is TGCGCCAGCAGCTTGGATCTAGCGGGTACGAACACCGGGGAGCTGTTTTTT. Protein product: CASSLDLAGTNTGELFF. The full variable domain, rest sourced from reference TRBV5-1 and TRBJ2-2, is KAGVTQTPRYLIKTRGQQVTLSCSPISGHRSVSWYQQTPGQGLQFLFEYFSETQRNKGNFPGRFSGRQFSNSRSEMNVSTLELGDSALYLCASSLDLAGTNTGELFFGEGSRLTVL.

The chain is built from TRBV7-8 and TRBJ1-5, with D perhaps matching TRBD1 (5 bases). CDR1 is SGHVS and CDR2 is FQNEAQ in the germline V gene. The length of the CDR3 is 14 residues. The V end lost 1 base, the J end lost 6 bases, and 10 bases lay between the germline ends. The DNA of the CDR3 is TGTGCCAGCAGCTTAGTTGGGGGTGGTCAGCCCCAGCATTTT. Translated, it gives CASSLVGGGQPQHF.

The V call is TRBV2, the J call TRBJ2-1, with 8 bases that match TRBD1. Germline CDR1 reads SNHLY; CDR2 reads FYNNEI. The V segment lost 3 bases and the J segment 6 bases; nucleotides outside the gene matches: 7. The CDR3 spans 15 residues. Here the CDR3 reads CASSEMGQVANEQFF. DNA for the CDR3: TGTGCCAGCAGTGAGATGGGACAGGTTGCCAATGAGCAGTTCTTC.

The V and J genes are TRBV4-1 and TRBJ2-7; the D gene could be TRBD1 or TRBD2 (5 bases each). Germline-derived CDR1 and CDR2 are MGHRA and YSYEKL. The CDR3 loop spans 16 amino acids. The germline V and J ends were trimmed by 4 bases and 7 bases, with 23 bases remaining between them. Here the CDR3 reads CASSPHPRAPSGEQYF. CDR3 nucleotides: TGCGCCAGCAGCCCACACCCCAGGGCCCCCTCGGGGGAGCAGTACTTC.

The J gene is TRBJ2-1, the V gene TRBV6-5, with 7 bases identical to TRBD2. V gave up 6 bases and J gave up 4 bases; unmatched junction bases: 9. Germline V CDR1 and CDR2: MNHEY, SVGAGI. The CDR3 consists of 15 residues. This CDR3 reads CASSQAGLSYNEQFF. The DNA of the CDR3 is TGTGCCAGCAGCCAAGCGGGGCTTTCTTACAATGAGCAGTTCTTC.

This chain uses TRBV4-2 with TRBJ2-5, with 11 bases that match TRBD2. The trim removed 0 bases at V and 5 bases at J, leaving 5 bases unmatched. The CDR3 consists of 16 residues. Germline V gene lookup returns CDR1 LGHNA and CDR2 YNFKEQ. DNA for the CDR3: TGTGCCAGCAGCCAAGATATAGCGGGGGGGTCGGAGACCCAGTACTTC. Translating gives CASSQDIAGGSETQYF.

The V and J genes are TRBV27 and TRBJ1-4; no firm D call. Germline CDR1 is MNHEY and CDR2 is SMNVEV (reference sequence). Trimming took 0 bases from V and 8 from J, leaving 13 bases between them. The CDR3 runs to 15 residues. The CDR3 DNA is TGTGCCAGCAGTTTATCGAGGGCCCTCAGAGAAAAACTGTTTTTT. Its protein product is CASSLSRALREKLFF.

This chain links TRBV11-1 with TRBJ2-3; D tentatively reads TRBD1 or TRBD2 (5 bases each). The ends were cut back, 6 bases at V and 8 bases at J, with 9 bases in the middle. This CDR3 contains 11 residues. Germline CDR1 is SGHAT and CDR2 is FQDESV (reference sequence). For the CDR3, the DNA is TGTGCCAGCAGACAGAGGGGTACGCAGTATTTT. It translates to CASRQRGTQYF.

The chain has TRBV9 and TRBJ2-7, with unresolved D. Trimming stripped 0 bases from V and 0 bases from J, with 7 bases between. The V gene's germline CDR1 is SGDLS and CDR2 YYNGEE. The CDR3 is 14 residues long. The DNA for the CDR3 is TGTGCCAGCAGCGTAGCTCACACCTCCTACGAGCAGTACTTC. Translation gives CASSVAHTSYEQYF.

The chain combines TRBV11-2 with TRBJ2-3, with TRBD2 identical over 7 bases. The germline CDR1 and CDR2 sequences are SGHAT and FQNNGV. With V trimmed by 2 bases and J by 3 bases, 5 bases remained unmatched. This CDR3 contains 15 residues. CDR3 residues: CASSLYGGSTDTQYF. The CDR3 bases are TGTGCCAGCAGCTTATATGGCGGGAGTACAGATACGCAGTATTTT.

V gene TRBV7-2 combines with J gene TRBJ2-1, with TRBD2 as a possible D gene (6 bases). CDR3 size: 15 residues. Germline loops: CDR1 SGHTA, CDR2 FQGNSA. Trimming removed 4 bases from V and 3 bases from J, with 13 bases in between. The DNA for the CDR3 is TGTGCCAGCAGCTCCCTCGGGGGACTCTACAATGAGCAGTTCTTC. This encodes CASSSLGGLYNEQFF. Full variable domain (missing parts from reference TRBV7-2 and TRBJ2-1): GAGVSQSPSNKVTEKGKDVELRCDPISGHTALYWYRQSLGQGLEFLIYFQGNSAPDKSGLPSDRFSAERTGGSVSTLTIQRTQQEDSAVYLCASSSLGGLYNEQFFGPGTRLTVL.